One sample yielded the 32 T cell receptor beta chains listed below, sequenced in a study of blood T cell repertoires in COVID-19. The assay was immunoSEQ multiplex PCR, and TCRdb's table has in-frame clones only and misses some. The sample includes about 210,000 clones, more than 75% of them seen just once. Source material: PBMCs or T cells enriched from blood (not recorded which). Receptor source: a man aged 25 to 40 in a cohort exposed to, infected with or recovered from COVID-19 (not recorded which).

This clone was counted once. V and J are TRBV11-3 and TRBJ2-1; 8 bases line up with TRBD2. Per germline, CDR1 SGHNT and CDR2 YENEEA. The ends lost 2 bases at V and 9 bases at J; junction bases unmatched: 9. The CDR3 spans 15 residues. For the CDR3, the DNA is TGTGCCAGCAGCTTACTTCGCGGGAGCGGGGGTGAGCAGTTCTTC. Encoded protein: CASSLLRGSGGEQFF.

A remark on this clone: Other DNA sequences in the sample encode the same CDR3. The chain uses TRBV28 and TRBJ1-5; 7 nucleotides match TRBD1. CDR1 is MDHEN, CDR2 SYDVKM, per germline. The CDR3 runs to 15 residues. Trimming took 5 bases from V and 4 from J; bases not matched to a gene: 8. For the CDR3, the DNA is TGTGCCAGCAGTCTTACAGGGGCCCGAAATCAGCCCCAGCATTTT. Its translation is CASSLTGARNQPQHF.

The rearrangement uses TRBV15 and TRBJ1-2, with unresolved D. V gave up 6 bases and J gave up 8 bases, with 16 bases separating them. The germline CDR1 and CDR2 sequences are LNHNV and YYDKDF (reference sequence). The CDR3 consists of 13 residues. The CDR3 DNA reads as TGTGCCACCAGTCCGAGCGGCACTCTCGGCTACACCTTC. Translating it yields CATSPSGTLGYTF.

The chain combines TRBV29-1 with TRBJ2-7; 8 positions agree with TRBD2. Trimming removed 6 bases from V and 9 bases from J; junction bases left unmatched: 22. CDR3 length: 16 residues. Germline V gene lookup returns CDR1 SQVTM and CDR2 ANQGSEA. The CDR3 bases are TGCAGCGTCACGACTAGCGCGGACGCCTGGGGGTATGTGCAGTACTTC. Translating it yields CSVTTSADAWGYVQYF.

The V call is TRBV29-1, the J call TRBJ2-4, with D possibly TRBD2 on 5 matching bases. V shed 4 bases and J shed 8 bases, with 12 bases lying between them. In germline, CDR1 is SQVTM, CDR2 ANQGSEA. The CDR3 consists of 12 residues. The CDR3 nucleotides read TGCAGCGTTGCCGGGGTTAGGGACATTCAGTACTTC. Amino acids: CSVAGVRDIQYF.

This sequence joins TRBV10-3 and TRBJ2-3; the match to TRBD2 covers 9 bases. In germline, CDR1 is ENHRY, CDR2 SYGVKD. The CDR3 contains 15 residues. Germline trimming cut 6 bases from V and 6 bases from J; bases unmatched to any gene: 10. The CDR3 sequence: CAIRNVGLASDTQYF. The CDR3 coding sequence is TGTGCCATCAGGAACGTAGGACTAGCGTCTGATACGCAGTATTTT.

V and J are TRBV4-1 and TRBJ2-1, with no clear D. The CDR3 covers 13 residues. CDR1 and CDR2 (germline): MGHRA, YSYEKL. The V and J ends lost 0 bases and 7 bases respectively, with 7 bases between them. CDR3 protein: CASSQDWPNEQFF. The CDR3 nucleotides read TGCGCCAGCAGCCAAGATTGGCCGAATGAGCAGTTCTTC.

This chain links TRBV27 with TRBJ2-1; D not resolved. Trimming took 2 bases from V and 0 from J, leaving 8 bases between them. Germline loops: CDR1 MNHEY, CDR2 SMNVEV (reference sequence). The CDR3 totals 15 residues. The CDR3 nucleotides read TGTGCCAGCAGTTTAAGCGTGAGCTCCTACAATGAGCAGTTCTTC. Its translation is CASSLSVSSYNEQFF.

The chain joins TRBV6-5 to TRBJ2-7, with TRBD1 matching 8 bases. Germline V lookup: CDR1 MNHEY, CDR2 SVGAGI. J was trimmed by 2 bases and V by 5 bases; bases with no gene match: 2. The CDR3 totals 13 residues. The CDR3 bases are TGTGCCAGCAGTAGACAGGGGACCTACGAGCAGTACTTC. Its translation is CASSRQGTYEQYF.

The rearrangement uses TRBV27 and TRBJ2-1, with D perhaps matching TRBD2 (6 bases). The CDR3 loop spans 14 amino acids. V was pared by 6 bases and J by 4 bases, with 13 bases between. Germline CDR1 and CDR2: MNHEY and SMNVEV (reference sequence). The CDR3 is CASRPGVGYNEQFF. CDR3 DNA: TGTGCCAGCAGACCGGGAGTGGGTTACAATGAGCAGTTCTTC.

The CDR3 nucleotides are TGTGCCAGCAGGCTAGCGGGAGGAGACTACGAGCAGTACTTC. Protein sequence: CASRLAGGDYEQYF. V is TRBV27 and J is TRBJ2-7, with 11 bases aligning to TRBD2. The length of the CDR3 is 14 residues. After removal of 6 bases from V and 3 bases from J, the junction contained 4 bases not matched to a gene. The germline CDR1 and CDR2 sequences are MNHEY and SMNVEV (reference sequence).

V gene TRBV19 combines with J gene TRBJ2-3, with D uncertain. This CDR3 comprises 13 residues. Trimming removed 3 bases at V and 3 bases at J, with 7 bases between. The germline V gene has CDR1 LNHDA and CDR2 SQIVND (reference sequence). The CDR3 sequence: CASSISATDTQYF. The CDR3 DNA reads TGTGCCAGTAGTATCTCCGCGACAGATACGCAGTATTTT.

The chain joins TRBV27 to TRBJ2-5, with 12 bases identical to TRBD2. CDR1 is MNHEY, CDR2 SMNVEV, per germline (reference sequence). The CDR3 is made up of 18 amino acids. J gave up 1 base and V 8 bases, and 14 bases lay outside the gene matches. CDR3 bases: TGTGCCAGCGGAGAACCCCCGGGACTAGCGGGTACCCAAGAGACCCAGTACTTC. Amino acids: CASGEPPGLAGTQETQYF.

This rearrangement joins TRBV7-9 to TRBJ2-7, with 7 bases identical to TRBD1. Unmatched junction bases numbered 4, after V lost 0 bases and J lost 2 bases. This CDR3 is 15 amino acids long. Germline V gene sequence: CDR1 SEHNR, CDR2 FQNEAQ (reference sequence). CDR3 nucleotides: TGTGCCAGCAGCTTAGCGTGGGACAGACCCTACGAGCAGTACTTC. Amino acid sequence: CASSLAWDRPYEQYF.

As DNA, the CDR3 is TGTGCCAGCAGCCCGGACAGGGGGCGTGTTGAAAAACTGTTTTTT. As protein: CASSPDRGRVEKLFF. This chain links TRBV11-2 with TRBJ1-4, with 11 bases lining up with TRBD1. CDR1 and CDR2 (germline): SGHAT, FQNNGV. The junction had 6 bases not matched to a gene; V was cut back by 5 bases and J by 7 bases. CDR3 size: 15 residues.

J is TRBJ1-4 and V is TRBV6-5; 7 bases agree with TRBD1. V shed 6 bases, J shed 2 bases, and the junction held 3 bases outside the gene matches. Germline CDR1 is MNHEY and CDR2 is SVGAGI. The CDR3 runs 14 residues. CDR3 residues: CASRPGQTNEKLFF. CDR3 bases: TGTGCCAGCAGACCGGGACAGACTAATGAAAAACTGTTTTTT.

This rearrangement joins TRBV4-3 to TRBJ2-7, with TRBD2 matching over 10 bases. CDR1 and CDR2 from the germline V gene are LGHNA and YSLEER. The CDR3 spans 15 residues. With V trimmed by 1 base and J by 3 bases, 3 bases remained unmatched. The CDR3 nucleotides are TGCGCCAGCAGCCAAGGGACTAGCGGCCTCTACGAGCAGTACTTC. It codes for CASSQGTSGLYEQYF.

This clone was counted between two and nine times. The CDR3 region is CASSPDRGPLGGQYF. The CDR3 nucleotides are TGCGCCAGCAGCCCCGACAGGGGACCCCTTGGAGGGCAGTACTTC. This chain links TRBV5-1 with TRBJ2-7, with 8 bases lining up with TRBD1. V shed 4 bases, J shed 9 bases, and the junction held 15 bases outside the gene matches. Germline V gene sequence: CDR1 SGHRS, CDR2 YFSETQ. The CDR3 runs to 15 residues.

This rearrangement joins TRBV11-2 to TRBJ2-5; no firm D call. The CDR3 has 14 amino acids. Trimming removed 4 bases from V and 4 bases from J, with 13 bases in between. Germline V gene data show CDR1 as SGHAT and CDR2 as FQNNGV. CDR3 DNA: TGTGCCAGCAGCTCCCGTCCCAACGGAGAGACCCAGTACTTC. Its translation is CASSSRPNGETQYF.

CDR3 nucleotides: TGTGCCAGCAGTGACGGGGTACGGGATCACAATGAGCAGTTCTTC. Translated: CASSDGVRDHNEQFF. V is TRBV28 and J is TRBJ2-1, with D maybe TRBD2 (5 bases). The CDR3 extends over 15 amino acids. The V and J ends lost 5 bases and 5 bases respectively, with 16 bases between them. CDR1 and CDR2 (germline): MDHEN, SYDVKM. The entire variable domain, with the rest obtained from reference TRBV28 and TRBJ2-1, is as follows: DVKVTQSSRYLVKRTGEKVFLECVQDMDHENMFWYRQDPGLGLRLIYFSYDVKMKEKGDIPEGYSVSREKKERFSLILESASTNQTSMYLCASSDGVRDHNEQFFGPGTRLTVL.

The chain joins TRBV10-3 to TRBJ2-5; the D gene is possibly TRBD1 (6 bases). Germline-derived CDR1 and CDR2 are ENHRY and SYGVKD. The CDR3 consists of 14 residues. Trimming shortened V by 6 bases and J by 4 bases, and 15 bases separated the two germline ends. The CDR3 region is CAIRGSGQLETQYF. The CDR3 DNA reads TGTGCCATCAGGGGGAGCGGACAGTTAGAGACCCAGTACTTC.

The chain couples TRBV27 to TRBJ2-3; D gene ambiguous. Germline V gives CDR1 MNHEY, CDR2 SMNVEV (reference sequence). Trimming shortened V by 5 bases and J by 1 base, and 4 bases separated the two germline ends. The CDR3 totals 12 residues. The CDR3 sequence: CASSTGTDTQYF. The CDR3 DNA is TGTGCCAGCAGTACAGGCACAGATACGCAGTATTTT.

The genes are TRBV24-1 and TRBJ1-2; D unresolved. This CDR3 has 12 amino acids. Trimming cost V 2 bases and J 6 bases, with 6 bases left between them. The germline CDR1 and CDR2 sequences are KGHDR and SFDVKD. CDR3 DNA: TGTGCCACCAGTGATTGGGCAGATGGCTACACCTTC. Residues: CATSDWADGYTF.

Concerning this clone: Germline and junction disagree at one end, which may indicate a read error. This chain links TRBV7-7 with TRBJ2-7, with 8 bases identical to TRBD1. The CDR3 loop spans 15 amino acids. Germline CDR1 and CDR2: SSHAT and FNYEAQ (reference sequence). The DNA of the CDR3 is TGTGCTAGCAGCCTGGGGTCCGGACAGGGCTACGAGCAGTACTTC. Translation: CASSLGSGQGYEQYF.

V is TRBV2 and J is TRBJ1-5; D is uncertain. This CDR3 comprises 15 residues. The V end lost 7 bases, the J end lost 3 bases, and 16 bases lay between the germline ends. Germline lookup yields CDR1 SNHLY and CDR2 FYNNEI. The CDR3 bases are TGTGCCAGCATGAGCGGTCGAACCCCCAATCAGCCCCAGCATTTT. It yields the protein CASMSGRTPNQPQHF.

In this sample, this clone turned up many times. This chain uses TRBV7-2 with TRBJ2-2, with TRBD2 matching over 7 bases. Germline CDR1 reads SGHTA; CDR2 reads FQGNSA. V shed 7 bases, J shed 1 base, and the junction held 9 bases outside the gene matches. The length of the CDR3 is 16 residues. As DNA, the CDR3 is TGTGCCAGCACCCACGGGGCTAGCGGGAACACCGGGGAGCTGTTTTTT. Protein sequence: CASTHGASGNTGELFF.

This chain connects TRBV27 to TRBJ1-5, with D perhaps TRBD1 (6 bases). The CDR3 extends over 18 amino acids. Trimming took off 5 bases at V and 0 bases at J, with 20 bases between the two ends. CDR1 and CDR2 from the germline V gene are MNHEY and SMNVEV (reference sequence). The CDR3 DNA reads TGTGCCAGCAGTCCGATTGGGGGCGATAGATATAGCAATCAGCCCCAGCATTTT. This gives the protein CASSPIGGDRYSNQPQHF.

The V call is TRBV27, the J call TRBJ2-7; D is uncertain. V dropped 8 bases and J dropped 3 bases, with 8 bases sitting between them. This CDR3 comprises 11 residues. The germline CDR1 and CDR2 sequences are MNHEY and SMNVEV (reference sequence). The DNA of the CDR3 is TGTGCCAGCGGCACATTCTACGAGCAGTACTTC. Protein: CASGTFYEQYF.

The rearrangement uses TRBV5-1 and TRBJ1-5; D ambiguous. Deletions cut 0 bases from V and 9 bases from J, with 13 bases between. The CDR3 covers 14 residues. The germline CDR1 and CDR2 sequences are SGHRS and YFSETQ. CDR3 in amino acids: CASSLGEETGPQHF. In DNA form, the CDR3 reads TGCGCCAGCAGCTTGGGAGAGGAGACGGGGCCCCAGCATTTT.

The chain has TRBV10-1 and TRBJ1-1, with D possibly matching TRBD1 (5 bases). Germline CDR1 and CDR2: WNHNN and SYGVQD (reference sequence). The V end lost 7 bases, the J end lost 1 base, and 10 bases lay between the germline ends. The CDR3 runs 13 residues. As DNA, the CDR3 is TGCGCCAGCAATGCTGACAGGAACACTGAAGCTTTCTTT. Protein sequence: CASNADRNTEAFF.

This clone was observed a handful of times. This chain uses TRBV11-2 with TRBJ2-7, with D perhaps TRBD1 (6 bases). Germline values: CDR1 SGHAT, CDR2 FQNNGV. The CDR3 length is 14 residues. The ends were cut back, 6 bases at V and 4 bases at J, with 16 bases in the middle. The CDR3 reads CASRGGQGKYEQYF. The CDR3, as DNA: TGTGCCAGCAGGGGTGGGCAGGGGAAATACGAGCAGTACTTC.

The chain carries TRBV5-1 and TRBJ2-3, with 9 bases matching TRBD2. CDR1 and CDR2 from the germline V gene are SGHRS and YFSETQ. This CDR3 is 14 amino acids long. V shed 5 bases, J shed 2 bases, and the junction held 3 bases outside the gene matches. CDR3 sequence: CASSAGGHTDTQYF. DNA for the CDR3: TGCGCCAGCAGTGCGGGAGGGCACACAGATACGCAGTATTTT.